This T cell receptor (beta chain) derives from a study of radiation and T cells in renal cell carcinoma (TCRdb year 2020). With respect to the entire study: Samples were obtained from a clinical trial, in which 15 Gy stereotactic body radiation therapy was delivered to primary renal cell carcinomas and nephrectomy was performed 4 weeks later. In total, about 53 samples, comprising approximately 25 tumors and around 27 peripheral blood samples, were subjected to TCR beta sequencing. A total of roughly 3,900,000 unique CDR3 nucleotide sequences, encoding roughly 3,000,000 unique CDR3 amino acid sequences, were found across all 50 or so samples.

The paper's findings and limits, for the study overall: Blood repertoire dynamics were not followed beyond 4 weeks after treatment. No pretreatment tumor biopsies were available, so the baseline intratumoral presence of clonotypes could not be determined. In blood, the top tumor clonotypes increased from baseline to 2 weeks after radiation and then shrank by 4 weeks, which suggests a temporary expansion of tumor-resident clones. Because the trial had a single-armed design, the trial could not examine how radiation dose or scheduling affected the TCR repertoire.

From the cysteine through the phenylalanine, the CDR3 covers 14 amino acids. The entry retains the CDR3 DNA only, 42 bases that are in frame from base 1. CDR1 is given as MNHEY and CDR2 as SVGAGI, both from the germline V gene. Trimming costs V 5 bases and J 4 bases, and their ends lie 14 bases apart. TCR beta libraries were generated from genomic DNA with the immunoSEQ kit, following the manufacturer's recommendations. To prepare libraries, a first multiplex PCR with proprietary primers was run, followed by a second PCR that added unique barcodes, and a bead cleanup was done after each round. Each sample batch included a kit-provided positive control reaction and a negative control reaction. The final libraries were assessed on an Agilent 4200 TapeStation D1000 ScreenTape, pooled by volume, and quantified by qPCR. An Illumina NextSeq500 fitted with a MidOutput 150-cycle cartridge performed the sequencing, running 156 Read1 cycles and 15 Index1 cycles with the kit's custom primers. The pooled library was loaded at around 1 pM with an approximately 22% PhiX control spike-in. In the source study's methods: The vendor-processed data were analyzed in R, and a clonotype was defined as all T cells that share the same CDR3 nucleotide sequence. In the clone abundance analyses, frequencies were normalized to the 10,000 most abundant clones in each sample. Public T cell clones, which averaged fewer than five per sample, were removed prior to analysis. Tumor-enriched and baseline blood-enriched clonotypes were defined by at least a 32-fold difference in abundance between compartments. A beta-binomial differential abundance model was used to identify clonotypes that expanded or contracted between blood time points. The Baroni-Urbani and Buser coefficient was used to measure tumor-blood repertoire similarity, and groups were compared with two-tailed Wilcoxon tests in R. Imported from immuneACCESS, the table was reduced by TCRdb to in-frame sequences with V and J called. These copies leave out some clones; in studies compared against another copy, an unresolved V gene accounts for under half, and the cause of the remainder is not known. D and trimming come from the DNA, and the V and J calls and clone size come from that table. The sample records about 130,000 clones, more than 80% of which are singletons. Together, the top ten hold 1.9% of the sample.

As for this clone: Its binding antigen is unknown. No much larger clonotype is one base removed from it; base qualities were not supplied.

This specimen's time point label, interpreted: blood 2 weeks post-SBRT. Per the publication, the treatment or condition label means: 15 Gy SBRT to primary tumor, nephrectomy 4 weeks later. To track tumor-enriched clonotypes, serial peripheral blood was sampled from radiation-treated patients at baseline and at 2 weeks and 4 weeks after SBRT. Renal cell carcinoma with clear cell pathology was present in all patients. The QIAamp DNA Blood Mini Kit (Qiagen) was used to prepare genomic DNA for TCR sequencing. Samples were included in the analyses only if all quality control checks were passed. The receptor comes from a woman aged 55-69 years with renal cell carcinoma. The sample here was blood, taken from a patient whose treatment included radiotherapy and nephrectomy. Recombination joined TRBV6-5 with TRBJ1-2; no D gene call is confident. The CDR3 sequence is CASSQASSGYGYTF. The nucleotide sequence is given as TGTGCCAGCAGTCAGGCATCAAGCGGCTATGGCTACACCTTC.